The 20 T cell receptor beta chains below were found in one sample sequenced in a study of PD-1 blockade in mismatch repair-deficient tumors. Profiling relied on immunoSEQ multiplex PCR, and the TCRdb table lists in-frame clones only, not all of them. The table shows 100,000 or so clones, with 82% occurring only once. Source: peripheral blood, taken 35 to 37 weeks after starting pembrolizumab. Every receptor here comes from an adult with mismatch repair-deficient cancer.

This clone was seen a single time. The chain carries TRBV30 and TRBJ1-1; perhaps TRBD1 as D (5 bases). Germline V CDR1 and CDR2: GTSNPN, SVGIG (reference sequence). The germline V and J ends were trimmed by 0 bases and 1 base, with 9 bases remaining between them. The CDR3 is 14 residues long. CDR3 residues: CAWSVGAGNTEAFF. DNA for the CDR3: TGTGCCTGGAGTGTTGGGGCAGGGAACACTGAAGCTTTCTTT.

This sequence joins TRBV6-5 and TRBJ2-2; D is tentatively TRBD1 or TRBD2 (5 bases each). The germline V gene encodes CDR1 MNHEY and CDR2 SVGAGI. This CDR3 spans 14 amino acids. The germline V and J ends were trimmed by 10 bases and 0 bases, with 12 bases remaining between them. This CDR3 reads CATVRDANTGELFF. The CDR3 coding sequence is TGTGCCACCGTCCGGGACGCGAACACCGGGGAGCTGTTTTTT.

J is TRBJ1-2 and V is TRBV5-5, with D maybe TRBD1 (6 bases). Trimming took 4 bases from V and 4 from J, leaving 11 bases between them. CDR1 and CDR2 from the germline V gene are SGHKS and YYEKEE (reference sequence). The CDR3 extends over 13 amino acids. Written as DNA, the CDR3 is TGTGCCAGCAGCCGTCTGGACAGCTATGGCTACACCTTC. Protein product: CASSRLDSYGYTF.

This clone was counted once. Here the CDR3 reads CASSPQGHSTDTQYF. In DNA form, the CDR3 reads TGTGCCAGCAGCCCACAGGGGCATAGCACAGATACGCAGTATTTT. This chain uses TRBV7-6 with TRBJ2-3, with 7 bases matching TRBD1. CDR3 length: 15 residues. CDR1 and CDR2 from the germline V gene are SGHVS and FNYEAQ. J lost 0 bases, V lost 5 bases, and 5 bases had no gene match.

The table lists this clone with a count of one. The rearrangement uses TRBV27 and TRBJ2-1; 12 nucleotides align to TRBD2. There are 15 residues in the CDR3. The germline V gene has CDR1 MNHEY and CDR2 SMNVEV (reference sequence). V shed 5 bases, J shed 7 bases, and the junction held 6 bases outside the gene matches. The CDR3 DNA follows: TGTGCCAGCAGTCCCCCGACTAGCGGGAGAAATGAGCAGTTCTTC. It yields the protein CASSPPTSGRNEQFF.

This chain joins TRBV7-9 and TRBJ2-7; 7 bases map to TRBD1. The V gene end was trimmed by 5 bases and the J gene end by 0 bases; junction bases not matched to a gene: 4. CDR3 length equals 14 residues. Germline-derived CDR1 and CDR2 are SEHNR and FQNEAQ (reference sequence). The CDR3 region is CASSKTGYSYEQYF. The CDR3, as DNA: TGTGCCAGCAGCAAGACAGGGTACTCCTACGAGCAGTACTTC.

This sequence joins TRBV5-1 and TRBJ1-2, with D maybe TRBD1 (6 bases). CDR1 is SGHRS, CDR2 YFSETQ, per germline. The ends were cut back, 3 bases at V and 6 bases at J, with 15 bases in the middle. This CDR3 comprises 14 residues. CDR3 sequence (DNA): TGCGCCAGCAGCTCGCAGGGGTTGGGCGATGGCTACACCTTC. Protein sequence: CASSSQGLGDGYTF.

In DNA form, the CDR3 reads TGTGCCAGCAGCTTAGACCGCGGGAGAGTCGATACGCAGTATTTT. Protein product: CASSLDRGRVDTQYF. The chain has TRBV11-2 and TRBJ2-3; 7 nucleotides match TRBD2. The CDR3 runs 15 residues. V shed 0 bases, J shed 6 bases, and the junction held 6 bases outside the gene matches. The germline gives CDR1 SGHAT, CDR2 FQNNGV.

The chain links TRBV19 to TRBJ2-2; D tentatively fits TRBD1 or TRBD2 (5 bases each). Germline V gene sequence: CDR1 LNHDA, CDR2 SQIVND (reference sequence). V gave up 1 base and J gave up 2 bases, with 8 bases separating them. The CDR3 runs 15 residues. The CDR3 DNA follows: TGTGCCAGTAGTATAGGGGGACCAAACACCGGGGAGCTGTTTTTT. This encodes CASSIGGPNTGELFF.

CDR3 sequence (DNA): TGTGCCAGCAGCTTGTACCGCCAGGGAGACGAGCAGTACTTC. Amino acids: CASSLYRQGDEQYF. V usage is TRBV5-5 and J usage is TRBJ2-7, with D possibly called TRBD1 or TRBD2 (5 bases each). This CDR3 comprises 14 residues. Trimming removed 1 base from V and 5 bases from J, with 13 bases in between. Germline V lookup: CDR1 SGHKS, CDR2 YYEKEE (reference sequence).

V is TRBV28 and J is TRBJ1-5; D unclear. CDR3 length equals 15 residues. CDR1 and CDR2 from the germline V gene are MDHEN and SYDVKM. Deletions cut 8 bases from V and 0 bases from J, with 14 bases between. The CDR3 coding sequence is TGTGCCAGCTCTGCGCTGGGAAATAGCAATCAGCCCCAGCATTTT. The encoded protein is CASSALGNSNQPQHF.

This sequence joins TRBV9 and TRBJ2-2; possibly TRBD2 for D (6 bases). With 4 bases removed from V and 2 bases from J, the gap between germline ends came to 12 bases. Germline V gives CDR1 SGDLS, CDR2 YYNGEE. This CDR3 is built from 15 residues. The CDR3 loop is CASSFSGFNTGELFF. The CDR3 region has the DNA TGTGCCAGCAGCTTTAGCGGATTTAACACCGGGGAGCTGTTTTTT.

A few counts support this clone. The chain employs TRBV2 and TRBJ2-7; possible D gene TRBD2, 5 bases. The CDR3 is made up of 13 amino acids. Between the trimmed V and J ends, which lost 2 bases and 6 bases, there was a span of 11 bases. Looked up from germline, CDR1 is SNHLY and CDR2 is FYNNEI. The CDR3 is CASSERHRGEQYF. The CDR3 DNA reads as TGTGCCAGCAGTGAAAGGCACCGGGGCGAGCAGTACTTC.

The rearrangement uses TRBV7-9 and TRBJ1-5; 10 bases map to TRBD1. CDR3 size: 14 residues. The germline V gene encodes CDR1 SEHNR and CDR2 FQNEAQ (reference sequence). Trimming took 4 bases from V and 5 from J; bases not matched to a gene: 2. CDR3 sequence (DNA): TGTGCCAGCAGCTGGACAGGGGGGGATCAGCCCCAGCATTTT. It yields the protein CASSWTGGDQPQHF. The full variable domain, completed using reference TRBV7-9 and TRBJ1-5, is DTGVSQNPRHKITKRGQNVTFRCDPISEHNRLYWYRQTLGQGPEFLTYFQNEAQLEKSRLLSDRFSAERPKGSFSTLEIQRTEQGDSAMYLCASSWTGGDQPQHFGDGTRLSIL.

CDR3 nucleotides: TGTGCCAGCAGTGAAGAAGGAATCGAGCAGTTCTTC. Protein: CASSEEGIEQFF. This rearrangement joins TRBV6-1 to TRBJ2-1; D not resolved. CDR3 length equals 12 residues. Deletions cut 1 base from V and 10 bases from J, with 8 bases between. Germline values: CDR1 MNHNS, CDR2 SASEGT.

V and J are TRBV4-3 and TRBJ1-5; 9 bases match TRBD1. Trimming at V came to 5 bases and at J to 1 base, leaving 3 bases not matched to a gene. Germline CDR1 reads LGHNA; CDR2 reads YSLEER. The CDR3 covers 15 residues. The CDR3 protein is CASSETGGSNQPQHF. In nucleotides, the CDR3 is TGCGCCAGCAGCGAAACAGGGGGCAGCAATCAGCCCCAGCATTTT.

This chain connects TRBV19 to TRBJ1-5; TRBD1 is a possible D gene (5 bases). The CDR3 consists of 15 residues. Germline values: CDR1 LNHDA, CDR2 SQIVND (reference sequence). Trimming shortened V by 6 bases and J by 0 bases, and 12 bases separated the two germline ends. CDR3 DNA: TGTGCCAGTAGCGGGGCAGGCTATAGCAATCAGCCCCAGCATTTT. Its translation is CASSGAGYSNQPQHF.

Only one count was recorded for this clone. V gene TRBV19 combines with J gene TRBJ2-5, with TRBD2 matching over 8 bases. Germline CDR1 and CDR2: LNHDA and SQIVND (reference sequence). The CDR3 spans 16 residues. Germline trimming cut 4 bases from V and 4 bases from J; bases unmatched to any gene: 11. The DNA for the CDR3 is TGTGCCAGTAGTACTCGCGCGGCGGGAGGCAGAGAGACCCAGTACTTC. This sequence encodes CASSTRAAGGRETQYF.

The chain is built from TRBV13 and TRBJ2-7; 8 nucleotides line up with TRBD2. Trimming at V came to 5 bases and at J to 2 bases, leaving 8 bases not matched to a gene. CDR1 is PRHDT, CDR2 FYEKMQ, per germline (reference sequence). The CDR3 is 15 residues long. CDR3: CASSDSGTPPYEQYF. The CDR3 nucleotides are TGTGCCAGCAGCGATAGCGGGACACCCCCCTACGAGCAGTACTTC.

J is TRBJ1-1 and V is TRBV30; no clear D. CDR3 length: 12 residues. The ends were cut back, 2 bases at V and 2 bases at J, with 6 bases in the middle. Germline assignment: CDR1 GTSNPN and CDR2 SVGIG (reference sequence). In DNA, the CDR3 is TGTGCCTGGAGTTTAAGTAACACTGAAGCTTTCTTT. This codes for CAWSLSNTEAFF. The full variable domain, completed using reference TRBV30 and TRBJ1-1, is SQTIHQWPATLVQPVGSPLSLECTVEGTSNPNLYWYRQAAGRGLQLLFYSVGIGQISSEVPQNLSASRPQDRQFILSSKKLLLSDSGFYLCAWSLSNTEAFFGQGTRLTVV.